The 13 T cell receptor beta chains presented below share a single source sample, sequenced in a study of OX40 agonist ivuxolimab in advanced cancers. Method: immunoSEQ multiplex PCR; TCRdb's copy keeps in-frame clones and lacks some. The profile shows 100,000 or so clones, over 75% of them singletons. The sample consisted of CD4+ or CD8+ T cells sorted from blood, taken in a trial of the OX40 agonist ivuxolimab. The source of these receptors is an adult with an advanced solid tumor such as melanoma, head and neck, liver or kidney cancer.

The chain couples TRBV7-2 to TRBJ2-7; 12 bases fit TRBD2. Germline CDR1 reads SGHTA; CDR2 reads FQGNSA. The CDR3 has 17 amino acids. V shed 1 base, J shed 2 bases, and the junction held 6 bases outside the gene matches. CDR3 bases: TGTGCCAGCAGCTTAGTGTCTAGCGGGAGGGCCACCTACGAGCAGTACTTC. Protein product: CASSLVSSGRATYEQYF.

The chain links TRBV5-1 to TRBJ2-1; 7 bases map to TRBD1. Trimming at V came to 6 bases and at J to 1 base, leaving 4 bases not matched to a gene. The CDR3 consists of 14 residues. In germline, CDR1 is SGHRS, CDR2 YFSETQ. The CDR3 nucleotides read TGCGCCAGCATTTGGGACAGTTCCTACAATGAGCAGTTCTTC. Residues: CASIWDSSYNEQFF. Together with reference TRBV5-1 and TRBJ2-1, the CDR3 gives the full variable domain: KAGVTQTPRYLIKTRGQQVTLSCSPISGHRSVSWYQQTPGQGLQFLFEYFSETQRNKGNFPGRFSGRQFSNSRSEMNVSTLELGDSALYLCASIWDSSYNEQFFGPGTRLTVL.

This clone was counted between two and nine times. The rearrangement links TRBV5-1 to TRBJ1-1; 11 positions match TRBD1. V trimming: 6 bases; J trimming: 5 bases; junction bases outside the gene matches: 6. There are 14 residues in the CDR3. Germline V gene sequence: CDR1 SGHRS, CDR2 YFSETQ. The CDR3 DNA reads TGCGCCAGCAACTTAGGGACAGGGGGAACTGAAGCTTTCTTT. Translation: CASNLGTGGTEAFF.

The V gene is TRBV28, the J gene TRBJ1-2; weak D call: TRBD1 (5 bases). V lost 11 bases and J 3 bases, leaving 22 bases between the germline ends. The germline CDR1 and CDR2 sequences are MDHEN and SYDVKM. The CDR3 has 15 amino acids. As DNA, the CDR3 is TGTGCCGGGCGGAAGTCGACAGCTAGGCACTATGGCTACACCTTC. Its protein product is CAGRKSTARHYGYTF.

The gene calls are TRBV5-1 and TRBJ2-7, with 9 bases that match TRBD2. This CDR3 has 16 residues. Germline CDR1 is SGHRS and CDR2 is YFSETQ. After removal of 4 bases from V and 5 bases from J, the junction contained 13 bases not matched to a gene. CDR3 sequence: CASSVGNVAGANEQYF. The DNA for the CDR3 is TGCGCCAGCAGCGTAGGAAACGTAGCGGGAGCAAACGAGCAGTACTTC.

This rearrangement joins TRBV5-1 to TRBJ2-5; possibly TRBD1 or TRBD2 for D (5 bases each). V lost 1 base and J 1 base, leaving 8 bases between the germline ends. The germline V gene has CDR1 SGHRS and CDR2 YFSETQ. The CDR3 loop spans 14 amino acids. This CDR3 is CASSLYGAQETQYF. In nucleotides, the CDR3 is TGCGCCAGCAGCTTGTACGGGGCCCAAGAGACCCAGTACTTC.

CDR3 bases: TGTGCCAGCAGTTTCCAAGGGGGACAGCTCTTTTACACCTTC. It translates to CASSFQGGQLFYTF. The gene calls are TRBV28 and TRBJ1-2; 7 nucleotides match TRBD1. V dropped 3 bases and J dropped 11; count of bases not matched to a gene: 12. The length of the CDR3 is 14 residues. From germline, CDR1 is MDHEN and CDR2 SYDVKM.

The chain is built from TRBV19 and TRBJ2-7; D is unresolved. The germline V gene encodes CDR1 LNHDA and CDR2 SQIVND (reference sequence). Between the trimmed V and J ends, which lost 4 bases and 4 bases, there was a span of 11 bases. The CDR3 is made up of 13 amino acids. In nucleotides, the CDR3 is TGTGCCAGTAGTAAGGATAAAGGGTACGAGCAGTACTTC. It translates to CASSKDKGYEQYF.

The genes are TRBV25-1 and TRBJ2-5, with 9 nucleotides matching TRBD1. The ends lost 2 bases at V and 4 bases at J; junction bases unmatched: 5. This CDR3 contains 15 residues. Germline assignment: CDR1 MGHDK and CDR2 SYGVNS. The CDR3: CASSEHRTGVETQYF. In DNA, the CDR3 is TGTGCCAGCAGTGAACATCGGACAGGGGTAGAGACCCAGTACTTC.

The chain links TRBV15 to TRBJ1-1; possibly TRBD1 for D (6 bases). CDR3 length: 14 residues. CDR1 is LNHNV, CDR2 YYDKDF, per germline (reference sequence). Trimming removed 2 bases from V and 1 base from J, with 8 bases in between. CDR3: CATSRYRENTEAFF. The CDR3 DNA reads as TGTGCCACCAGCAGATACAGGGAGAACACTGAAGCTTTCTTT.

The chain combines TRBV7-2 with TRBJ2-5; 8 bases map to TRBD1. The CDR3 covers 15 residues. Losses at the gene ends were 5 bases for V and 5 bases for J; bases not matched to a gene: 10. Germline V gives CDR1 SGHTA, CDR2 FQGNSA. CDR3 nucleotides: TGTGCCAGCAGCCTTCATGGGACAGGCGGGGAGACCCAGTACTTC. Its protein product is CASSLHGTGGETQYF.

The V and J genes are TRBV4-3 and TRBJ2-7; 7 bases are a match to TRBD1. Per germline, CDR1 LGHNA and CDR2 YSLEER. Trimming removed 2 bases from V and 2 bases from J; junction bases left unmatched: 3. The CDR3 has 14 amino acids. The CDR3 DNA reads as TGCGCCAGCAGCCAAACAGGGGCAACCTACGAGCAGTACTTC. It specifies CASSQTGATYEQYF.

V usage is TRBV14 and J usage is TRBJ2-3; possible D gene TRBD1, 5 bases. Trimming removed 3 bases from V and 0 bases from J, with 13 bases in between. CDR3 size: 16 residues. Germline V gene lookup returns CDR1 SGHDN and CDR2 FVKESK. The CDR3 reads CASSHPTATSTDTQYF. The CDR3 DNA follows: TGTGCCAGCAGCCACCCGACAGCAACTAGCACAGATACGCAGTATTTT.